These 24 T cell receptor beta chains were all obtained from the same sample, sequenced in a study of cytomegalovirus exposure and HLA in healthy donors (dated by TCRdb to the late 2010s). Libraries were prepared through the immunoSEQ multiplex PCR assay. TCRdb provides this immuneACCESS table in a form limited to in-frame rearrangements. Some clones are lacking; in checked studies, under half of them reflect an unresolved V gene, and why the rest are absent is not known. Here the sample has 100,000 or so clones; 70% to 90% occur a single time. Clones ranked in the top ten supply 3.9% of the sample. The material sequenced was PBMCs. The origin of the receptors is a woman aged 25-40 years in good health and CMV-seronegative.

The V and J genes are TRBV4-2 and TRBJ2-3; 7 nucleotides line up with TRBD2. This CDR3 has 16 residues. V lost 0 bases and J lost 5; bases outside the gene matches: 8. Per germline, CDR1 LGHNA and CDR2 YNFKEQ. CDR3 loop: CASSQETSGMGDTQYF. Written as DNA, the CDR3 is TGTGCCAGCAGCCAAGAGACCAGCGGGATGGGAGATACGCAGTATTTT.

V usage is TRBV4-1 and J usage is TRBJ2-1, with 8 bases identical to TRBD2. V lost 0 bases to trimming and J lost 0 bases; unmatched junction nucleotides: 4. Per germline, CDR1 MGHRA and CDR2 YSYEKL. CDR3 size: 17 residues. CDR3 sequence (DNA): TGCGCCAGCAGCCAAGATCGGGGGGGGCACTCCTACAATGAGCAGTTCTTC. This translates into CASSQDRGGHSYNEQFF.

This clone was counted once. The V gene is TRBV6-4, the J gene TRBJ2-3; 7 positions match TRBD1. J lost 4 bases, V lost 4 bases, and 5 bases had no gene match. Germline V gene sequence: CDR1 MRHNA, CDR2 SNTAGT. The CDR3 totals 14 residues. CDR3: CASSGGTAADTQYF. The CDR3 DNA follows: TGTGCCAGCAGTGGGGGGACAGCCGCAGATACGCAGTATTTT.

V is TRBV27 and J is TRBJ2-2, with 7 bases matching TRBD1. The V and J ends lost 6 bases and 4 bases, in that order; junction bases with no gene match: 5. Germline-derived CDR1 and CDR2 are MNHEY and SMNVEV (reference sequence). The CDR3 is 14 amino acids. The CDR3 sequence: CASRRGGATGELFF. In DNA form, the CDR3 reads TGTGCCAGCAGACGAGGGGGCGCCACCGGGGAGCTGTTTTTT.

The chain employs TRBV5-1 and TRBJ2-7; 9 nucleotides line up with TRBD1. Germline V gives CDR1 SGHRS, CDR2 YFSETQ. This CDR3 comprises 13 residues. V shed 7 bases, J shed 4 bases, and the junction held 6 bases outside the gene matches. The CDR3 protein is CASSGQGLYEQYF. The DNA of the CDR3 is TGCGCCAGCTCAGGACAGGGGTTGTACGAGCAGTACTTC. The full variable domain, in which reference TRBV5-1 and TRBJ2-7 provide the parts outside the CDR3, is KAGVTQTPRYLIKTRGQQVTLSCSPISGHRSVSWYQQTPGQGLQFLFEYFSETQRNKGNFPGRFSGRQFSNSRSEMNVSTLELGDSALYLCASSGQGLYEQYFGPGTRLTVT.

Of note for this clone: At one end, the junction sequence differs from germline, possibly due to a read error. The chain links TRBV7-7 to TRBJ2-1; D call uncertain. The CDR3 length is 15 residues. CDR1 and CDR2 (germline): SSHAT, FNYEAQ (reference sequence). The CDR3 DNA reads TGTGCTAGCAGCTTGAGTGGGCAGGCCTACAATGAGCAGTTCTTC. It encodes CASSLSGQAYNEQFF.

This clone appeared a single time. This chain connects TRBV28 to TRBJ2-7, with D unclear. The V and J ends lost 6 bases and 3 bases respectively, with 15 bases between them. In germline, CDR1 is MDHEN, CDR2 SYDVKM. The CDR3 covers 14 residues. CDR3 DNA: TGTGCCAGCAGCCCCCCAGACTTATACTACGAGCAGTACTTC. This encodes CASSPPDLYYEQYF. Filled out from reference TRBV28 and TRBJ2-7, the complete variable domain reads DVKVTQSSRYLVKRTGEKVFLECVQDMDHENMFWYRQDPGLGLRLIYFSYDVKMKEKGDIPEGYSVSREKKERFSLILESASTNQTSMYLCASSPPDLYYEQYFGPGTRLTVT.

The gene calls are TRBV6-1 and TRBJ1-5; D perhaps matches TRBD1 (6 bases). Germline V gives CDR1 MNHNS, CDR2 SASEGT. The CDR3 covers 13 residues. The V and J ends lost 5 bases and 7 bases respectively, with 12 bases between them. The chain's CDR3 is CASSLPGQQPQHF. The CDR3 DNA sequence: TGTGCCAGCAGTCTTCCGGGACAACAGCCCCAGCATTTT.

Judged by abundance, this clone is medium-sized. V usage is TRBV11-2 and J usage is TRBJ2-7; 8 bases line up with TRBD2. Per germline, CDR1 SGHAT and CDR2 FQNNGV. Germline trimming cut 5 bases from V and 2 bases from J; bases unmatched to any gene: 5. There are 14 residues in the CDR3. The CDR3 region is CASSISGATYEQYF. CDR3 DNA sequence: TGTGCCAGCAGCATTAGCGGGGCGACCTACGAGCAGTACTTC.

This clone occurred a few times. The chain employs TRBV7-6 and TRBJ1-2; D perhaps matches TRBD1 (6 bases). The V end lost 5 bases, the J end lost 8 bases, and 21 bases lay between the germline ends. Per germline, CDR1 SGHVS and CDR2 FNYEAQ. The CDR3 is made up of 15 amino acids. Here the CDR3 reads CASSPGFGDTGGYTF. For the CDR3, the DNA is TGTGCCAGCAGCCCAGGATTCGGGGACACGGGCGGCTACACCTTC. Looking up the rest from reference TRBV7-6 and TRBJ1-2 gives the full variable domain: GAGVSQSPRYKVTKRGQDVALRCDPISGHVSLYWYRQALGQGPEFLTYFNYEAQQDKSGLPNDRFSAERPEGSISTLTIQRTEQRDSAMYRCASSPGFGDTGGYTFGSGTRLTVV.

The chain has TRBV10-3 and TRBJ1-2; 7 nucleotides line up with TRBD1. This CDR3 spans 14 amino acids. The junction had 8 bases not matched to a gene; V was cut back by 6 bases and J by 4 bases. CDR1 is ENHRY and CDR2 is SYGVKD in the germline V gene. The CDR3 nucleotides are TGTGCCATCAGCCCGACAGGGCCTACCTATGGCTACACCTTC. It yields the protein CAISPTGPTYGYTF.

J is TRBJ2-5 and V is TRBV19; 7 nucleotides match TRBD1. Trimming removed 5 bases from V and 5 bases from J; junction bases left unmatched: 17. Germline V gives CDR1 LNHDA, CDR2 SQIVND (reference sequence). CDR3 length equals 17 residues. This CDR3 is CASSRTTPGQVTETQYF. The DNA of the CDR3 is TGTGCCAGTAGTCGTACGACCCCTGGACAGGTAACGGAGACCCAGTACTTC.

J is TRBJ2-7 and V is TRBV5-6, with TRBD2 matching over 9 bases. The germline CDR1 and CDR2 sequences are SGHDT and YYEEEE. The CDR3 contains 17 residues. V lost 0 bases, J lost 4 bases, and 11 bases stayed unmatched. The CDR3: CASSLAGREGRGYEQYF. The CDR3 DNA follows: TGTGCCAGCAGCTTGGCCGGGCGGGAGGGCCGAGGATACGAGCAGTACTTC.

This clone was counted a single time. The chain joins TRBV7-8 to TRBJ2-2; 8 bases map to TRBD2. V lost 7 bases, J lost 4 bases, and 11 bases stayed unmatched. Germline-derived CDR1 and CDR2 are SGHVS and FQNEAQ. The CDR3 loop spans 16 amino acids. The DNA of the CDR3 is TGTGCCAGCACCCTCCGAGCGGGAGTTAGCACCGGGGAGCTGTTTTTT. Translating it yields CASTLRAGVSTGELFF.

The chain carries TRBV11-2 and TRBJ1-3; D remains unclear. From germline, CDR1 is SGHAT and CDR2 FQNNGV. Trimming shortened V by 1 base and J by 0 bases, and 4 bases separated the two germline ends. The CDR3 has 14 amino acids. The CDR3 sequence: CASSLAGSGNTIYF. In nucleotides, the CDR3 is TGTGCCAGCAGCTTAGCGGGCTCTGGAAACACCATATATTTT.

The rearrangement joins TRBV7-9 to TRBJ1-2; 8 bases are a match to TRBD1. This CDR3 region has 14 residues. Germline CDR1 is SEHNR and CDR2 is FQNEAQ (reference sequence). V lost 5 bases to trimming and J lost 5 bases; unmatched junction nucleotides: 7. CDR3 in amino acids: CASSLTGGPYGYTF. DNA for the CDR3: TGTGCCAGCAGCCTTACAGGGGGACCTTATGGCTACACCTTC.

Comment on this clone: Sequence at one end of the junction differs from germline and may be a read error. The CDR3 here is CVSSQVGGGTNEKLFF. CDR3 sequence (DNA): TGTGTCAGCAGCCAAGTGGGGGGGGGAACTAATGAAAAACTGTTTTTT. The rearrangement joins TRBV4-2 to TRBJ1-4; D may be TRBD1 (5 bases). This CDR3 contains 16 residues. Germline CDR1 is LGHNA and CDR2 is YNFKEQ.

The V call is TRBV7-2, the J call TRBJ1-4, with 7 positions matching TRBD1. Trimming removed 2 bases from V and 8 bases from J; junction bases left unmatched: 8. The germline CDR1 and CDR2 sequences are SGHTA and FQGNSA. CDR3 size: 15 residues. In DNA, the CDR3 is TGTGCCAGCAGCTTAACAAGGACAGGATTAGAAAAACTGTTTTTT. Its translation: CASSLTRTGLEKLFF.

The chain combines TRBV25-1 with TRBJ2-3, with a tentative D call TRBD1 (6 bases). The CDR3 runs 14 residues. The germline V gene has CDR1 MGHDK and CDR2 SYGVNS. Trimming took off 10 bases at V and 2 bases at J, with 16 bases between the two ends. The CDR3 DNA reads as TGTGCCACCCTAAAACAGGGACCCACAGATACGCAGTATTTT. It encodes CATLKQGPTDTQYF.

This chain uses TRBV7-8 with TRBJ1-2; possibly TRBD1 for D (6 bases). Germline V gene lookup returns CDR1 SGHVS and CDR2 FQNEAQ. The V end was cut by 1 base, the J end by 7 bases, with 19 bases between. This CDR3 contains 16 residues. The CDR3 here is CASSLGLQGTWSGYTF. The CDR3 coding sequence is TGTGCCAGCAGCTTAGGTTTACAGGGCACGTGGTCTGGCTACACCTTC.

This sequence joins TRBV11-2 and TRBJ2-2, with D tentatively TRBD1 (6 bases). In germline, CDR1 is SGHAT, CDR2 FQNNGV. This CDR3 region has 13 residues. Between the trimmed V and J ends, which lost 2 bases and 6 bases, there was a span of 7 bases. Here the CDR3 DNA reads TGTGCCAGCAGCTTATCAGGGGCCGGGGAGCTGTTTTTT. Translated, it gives CASSLSGAGELFF.

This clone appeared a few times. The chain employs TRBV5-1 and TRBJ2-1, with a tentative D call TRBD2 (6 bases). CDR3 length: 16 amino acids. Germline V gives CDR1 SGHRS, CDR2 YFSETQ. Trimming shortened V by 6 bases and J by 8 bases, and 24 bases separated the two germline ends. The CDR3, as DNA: TGCGCCAGCACTCTTCAGATAGCGGCCGGATCCGATGAGCAGTTCTTC. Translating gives CASTLQIAAGSDEQFF. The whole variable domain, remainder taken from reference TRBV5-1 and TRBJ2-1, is KAGVTQTPRYLIKTRGQQVTLSCSPISGHRSVSWYQQTPGQGLQFLFEYFSETQRNKGNFPGRFSGRQFSNSRSEMNVSTLELGDSALYLCASTLQIAAGSDEQFFGPGTRLTVL.

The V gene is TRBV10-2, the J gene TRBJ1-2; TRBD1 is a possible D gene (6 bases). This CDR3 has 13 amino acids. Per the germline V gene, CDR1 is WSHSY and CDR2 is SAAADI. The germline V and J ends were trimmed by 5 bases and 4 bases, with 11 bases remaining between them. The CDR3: CASSHRGGYGYTF. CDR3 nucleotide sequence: TGCGCCAGCAGTCATAGAGGGGGCTATGGCTACACCTTC.

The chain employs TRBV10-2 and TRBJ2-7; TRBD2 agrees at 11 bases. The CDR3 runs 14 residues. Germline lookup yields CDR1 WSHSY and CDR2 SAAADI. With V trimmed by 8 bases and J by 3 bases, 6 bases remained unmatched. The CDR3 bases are TGCGCCAGCGGGTGGGGGACTAGCGGCTACGAGCAGTACTTC. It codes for CASGWGTSGYEQYF.